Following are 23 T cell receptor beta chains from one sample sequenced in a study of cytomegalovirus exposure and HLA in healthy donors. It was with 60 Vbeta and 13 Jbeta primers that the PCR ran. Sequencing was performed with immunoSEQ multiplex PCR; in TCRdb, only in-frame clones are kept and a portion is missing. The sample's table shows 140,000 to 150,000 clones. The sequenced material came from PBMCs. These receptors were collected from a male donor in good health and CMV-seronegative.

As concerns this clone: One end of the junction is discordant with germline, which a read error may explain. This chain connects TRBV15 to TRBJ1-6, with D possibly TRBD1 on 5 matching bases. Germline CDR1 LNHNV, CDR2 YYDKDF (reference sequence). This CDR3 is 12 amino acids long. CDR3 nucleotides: TGTGCCACCAGCAGAGATGAGACAGCGATCTTTTTT. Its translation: CATSRDETAIFF. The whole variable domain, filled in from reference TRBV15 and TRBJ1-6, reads DAMVIQNPRYQVTQFGKPVTLSCSQTLNHNVMYWYQQKSSQAPKLLFHYYDKDFNNEADTPDNFQSRRPNTSFCFLDIRSPGLGDTAMYLCATSRDETAIFFGNGTRLTVT.

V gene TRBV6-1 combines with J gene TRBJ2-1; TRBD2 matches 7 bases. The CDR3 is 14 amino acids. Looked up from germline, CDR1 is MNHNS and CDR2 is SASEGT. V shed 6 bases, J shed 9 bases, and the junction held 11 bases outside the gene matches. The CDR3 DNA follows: TGTGCCAGCAGCCCCGGGAGGCTACGTGTTGAGCAGTTCTTC. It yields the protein CASSPGRLRVEQFF.

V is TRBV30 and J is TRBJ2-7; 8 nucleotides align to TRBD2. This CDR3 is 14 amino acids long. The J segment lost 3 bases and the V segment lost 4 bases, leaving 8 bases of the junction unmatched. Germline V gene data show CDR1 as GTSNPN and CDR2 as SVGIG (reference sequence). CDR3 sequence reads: CAWKVSGTSYEQYF. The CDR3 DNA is TGTGCCTGGAAGGTTAGCGGGACAAGCTACGAGCAGTACTTC.

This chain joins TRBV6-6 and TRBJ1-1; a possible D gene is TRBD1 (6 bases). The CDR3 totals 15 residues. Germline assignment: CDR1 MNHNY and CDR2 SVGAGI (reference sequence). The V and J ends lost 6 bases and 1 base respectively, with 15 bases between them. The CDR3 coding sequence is TGTGCCAGCAGACTCACAGGGATCGGGAACACTGAAGCTTTCTTT. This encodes CASRLTGIGNTEAFF.

CDR3 amino acids: CASSGQGNDEQFF. DNA for the CDR3: TGTGCCAGCAGTGGACAGGGTAACGATGAGCAGTTCTTC. This chain joins TRBV6-1 and TRBJ2-1; 7 bases map to TRBD1. Trimming at V came to 4 bases and at J to 8 bases, leaving 5 bases not matched to a gene. The CDR3 sequence is 13 residues long. Germline assignment: CDR1 MNHNS and CDR2 SASEGT.

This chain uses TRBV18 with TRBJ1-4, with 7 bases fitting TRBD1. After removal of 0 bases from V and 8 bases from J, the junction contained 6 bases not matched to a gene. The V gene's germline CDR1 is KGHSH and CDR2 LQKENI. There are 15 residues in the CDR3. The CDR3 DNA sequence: TGTGCCAGCTCACCACCGGGACAGAAAAGGGAAAAACTGTTTTTT. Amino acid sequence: CASSPPGQKREKLFF.

CDR3 DNA sequence: TGTGCCTGGAGTACGGGACAGAGGAACACTGAAGCTTTCTTT. Amino acids: CAWSTGQRNTEAFF. The chain joins TRBV30 to TRBJ1-1; 7 nucleotides match TRBD1. J gave up 1 base and V 2 bases, and 4 bases lay outside the gene matches. This CDR3 comprises 14 residues. Germline-derived CDR1 and CDR2 are GTSNPN and SVGIG (reference sequence).

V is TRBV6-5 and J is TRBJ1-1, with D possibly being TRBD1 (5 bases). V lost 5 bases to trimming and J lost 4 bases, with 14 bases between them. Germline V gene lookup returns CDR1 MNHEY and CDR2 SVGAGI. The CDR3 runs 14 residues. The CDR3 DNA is TGTGCCAGCAGTCCGGGGGTTAGCGGCACTGAAGCTTTCTTT. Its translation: CASSPGVSGTEAFF.

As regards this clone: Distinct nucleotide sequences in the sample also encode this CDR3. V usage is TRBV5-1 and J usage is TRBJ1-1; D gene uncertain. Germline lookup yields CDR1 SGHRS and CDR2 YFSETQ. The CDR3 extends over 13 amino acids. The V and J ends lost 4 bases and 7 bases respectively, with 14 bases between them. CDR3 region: CASSLSGLNEAFF. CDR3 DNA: TGCGCCAGCAGCCTCTCAGGATTGAATGAAGCTTTCTTT. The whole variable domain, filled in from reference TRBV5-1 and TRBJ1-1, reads KAGVTQTPRYLIKTRGQQVTLSCSPISGHRSVSWYQQTPGQGLQFLFEYFSETQRNKGNFPGRFSGRQFSNSRSEMNVSTLELGDSALYLCASSLSGLNEAFFGQGTRLTVV.

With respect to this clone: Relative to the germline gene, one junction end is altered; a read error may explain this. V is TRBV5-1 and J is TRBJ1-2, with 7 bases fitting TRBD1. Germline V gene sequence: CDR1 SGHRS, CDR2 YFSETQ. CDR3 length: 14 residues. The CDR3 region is CASRLEDRVYGYTF. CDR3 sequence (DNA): TGCGCCAGCAGATTGGAAGACAGGGTTTATGGCTACACCTTC.

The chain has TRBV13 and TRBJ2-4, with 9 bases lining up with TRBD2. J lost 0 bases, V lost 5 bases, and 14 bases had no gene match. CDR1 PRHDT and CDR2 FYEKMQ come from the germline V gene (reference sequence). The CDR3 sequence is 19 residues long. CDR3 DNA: TGTGCCAGCAGCCCAAAGAGAGTAGCGGGAGACCTAGCCAAAAACATTCAGTACTTC. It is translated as CASSPKRVAGDLAKNIQYF.

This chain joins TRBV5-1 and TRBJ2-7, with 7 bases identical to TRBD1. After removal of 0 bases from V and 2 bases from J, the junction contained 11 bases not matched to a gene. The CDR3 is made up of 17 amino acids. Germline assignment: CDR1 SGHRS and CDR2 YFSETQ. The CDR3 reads CASSLETQQGWAYEQYF. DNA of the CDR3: TGCGCCAGCAGCTTGGAAACTCAACAGGGGTGGGCCTACGAGCAGTACTTC.

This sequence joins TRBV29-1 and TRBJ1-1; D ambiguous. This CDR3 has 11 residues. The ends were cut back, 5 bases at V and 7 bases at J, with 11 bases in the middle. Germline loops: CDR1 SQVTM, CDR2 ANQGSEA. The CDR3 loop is CSVQGLGEAFF. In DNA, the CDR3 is TGCAGCGTTCAAGGACTTGGTGAAGCTTTCTTT.

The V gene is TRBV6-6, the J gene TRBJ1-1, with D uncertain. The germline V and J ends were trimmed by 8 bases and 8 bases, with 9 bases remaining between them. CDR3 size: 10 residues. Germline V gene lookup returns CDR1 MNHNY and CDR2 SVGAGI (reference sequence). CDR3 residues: CASDSGEAFF. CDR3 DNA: TGTGCCAGCGATAGCGGCGAAGCTTTCTTT.

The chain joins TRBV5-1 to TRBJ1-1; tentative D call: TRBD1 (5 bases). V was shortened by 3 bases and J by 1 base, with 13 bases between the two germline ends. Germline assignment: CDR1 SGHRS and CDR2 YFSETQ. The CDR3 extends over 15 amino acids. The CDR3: CASSSEGVENTEAFF. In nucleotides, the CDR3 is TGCGCCAGCAGCTCAGAAGGGGTGGAGAACACTGAAGCTTTCTTT.

This CDR3 reads CASSLKGGGRTDTQYF. CDR3 DNA sequence: TGTGCCAGCAGCCTTAAGGGCGGGGGCAGGACAGATACGCAGTATTTT. The chain has TRBV13 and TRBJ2-3, with D possibly TRBD2 on 7 matching bases. V lost 5 bases to trimming and J lost 3 bases, with 18 bases between them. This CDR3 is 16 amino acids long. CDR1 and CDR2 from the germline V gene are PRHDT and FYEKMQ (reference sequence).

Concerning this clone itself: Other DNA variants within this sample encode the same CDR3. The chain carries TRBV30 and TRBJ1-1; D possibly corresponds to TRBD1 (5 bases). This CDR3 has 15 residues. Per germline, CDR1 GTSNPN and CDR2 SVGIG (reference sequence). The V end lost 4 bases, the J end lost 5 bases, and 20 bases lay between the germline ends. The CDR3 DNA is TGTGCCTGGACCCAAAGGCAGGGCCAGAGTACTGAAGCTTTCTTT. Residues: CAWTQRQGQSTEAFF.

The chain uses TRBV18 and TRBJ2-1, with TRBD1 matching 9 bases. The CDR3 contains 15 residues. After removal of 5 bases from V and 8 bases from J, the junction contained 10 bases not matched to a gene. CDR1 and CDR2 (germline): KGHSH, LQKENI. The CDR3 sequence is CASSGRDRVKDEQFF. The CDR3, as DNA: TGTGCCAGCTCAGGCCGGGACAGGGTGAAGGATGAGCAGTTCTTC.

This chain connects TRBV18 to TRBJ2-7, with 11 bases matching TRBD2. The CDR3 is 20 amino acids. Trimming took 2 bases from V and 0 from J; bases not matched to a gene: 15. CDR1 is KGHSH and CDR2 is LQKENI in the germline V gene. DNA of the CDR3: TGTGCCAGCTCACCAAAGGCCGGGACTAGCGGAAGACCGAGCTCCTACGAGCAGTACTTC. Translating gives CASSPKAGTSGRPSSYEQYF.

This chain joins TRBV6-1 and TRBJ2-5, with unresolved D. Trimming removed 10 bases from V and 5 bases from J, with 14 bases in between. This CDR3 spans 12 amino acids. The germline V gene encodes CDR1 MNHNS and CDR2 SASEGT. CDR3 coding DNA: TGTGCCACGCTACGCCCATTCGAGACCCAGTACTTC. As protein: CATLRPFETQYF.

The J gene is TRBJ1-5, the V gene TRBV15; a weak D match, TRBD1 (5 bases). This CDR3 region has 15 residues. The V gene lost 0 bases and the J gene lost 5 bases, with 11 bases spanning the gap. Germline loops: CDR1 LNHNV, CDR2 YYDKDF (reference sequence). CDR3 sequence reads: CATSRDRGEHQPQHF. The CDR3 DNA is TGTGCCACCAGCAGAGATCGGGGGGAGCATCAGCCCCAGCATTTT.

CDR3 in DNA: TGTGCCAGCAGTGAGGGACTAGCGTCTCCCATTACGCAGTATTTT. Translation: CASSEGLASPITQYF. The chain carries TRBV2 and TRBJ2-3, with 10 bases aligning to TRBD2. V gave up 3 bases and J gave up 8 bases; unmatched junction bases: 8. This CDR3 has 15 residues. Per germline, CDR1 SNHLY and CDR2 FYNNEI.

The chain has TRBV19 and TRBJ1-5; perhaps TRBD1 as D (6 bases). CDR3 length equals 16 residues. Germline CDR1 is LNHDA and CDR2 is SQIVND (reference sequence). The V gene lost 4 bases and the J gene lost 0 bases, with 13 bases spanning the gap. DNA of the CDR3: TGTGCCAGTAGTACGATTCGGACAGTTAGCAATCAGCCCCAGCATTTT. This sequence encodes CASSTIRTVSNQPQHF.